The clone carrying this T cell receptor (beta chain) was picked up many times. Antigen: not known. The germline V gene encodes CDR1 SGHRS and CDR2 YFSETQ. Between the trimmed V and J ends, which lost 0 bases and 5 bases, there was a span of 8 bases. The length of the CDR3 is 13 residues. The data are from a study of T cells after yellow fever vaccination. Findings of the study overall: Weaker overall was a secondary response that nonetheless peaked faster, on day 5 versus 15. Clones from primary vaccination mostly reappeared after the booster (around 96% CD4, 88% CD8).

TCRdb redid the calling of the 5' RACE reads with MiXCR, one entry per CDR3 protein. Of around 150,000 distinct CDR3 sequences detected, about 7% appear once; the ten largest clones hold about 2.5%. This material consisted of CD4+ T cells sorted from PBMCs, taken about 5 days after the first yellow fever vaccination. The TCR sequence derives from a man aged 18 to 30 who received the YFV17D yellow fever vaccine. The chain joins TRBV5-1 to TRBJ1-1; D call uncertain. The CDR3 DNA is TGCGCCAGCAGCTTGGAGGACCCTACTGAAGCTTTCTTT. Protein product: CASSLEDPTEAFF.